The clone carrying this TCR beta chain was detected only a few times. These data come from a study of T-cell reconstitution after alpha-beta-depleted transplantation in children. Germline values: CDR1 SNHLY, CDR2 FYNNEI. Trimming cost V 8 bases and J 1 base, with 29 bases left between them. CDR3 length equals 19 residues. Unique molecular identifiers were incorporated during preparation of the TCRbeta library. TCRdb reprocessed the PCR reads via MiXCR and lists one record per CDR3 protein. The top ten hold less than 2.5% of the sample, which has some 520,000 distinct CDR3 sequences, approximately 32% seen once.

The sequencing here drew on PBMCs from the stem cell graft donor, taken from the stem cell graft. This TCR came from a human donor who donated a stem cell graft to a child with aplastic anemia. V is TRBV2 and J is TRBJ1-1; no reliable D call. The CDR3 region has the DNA TGTGCCAGCCTGGGTTCTTTCGGAGGATATTTAACGTGGAACACTGAAGCTTTCTTT. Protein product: CASLGSFGGYLTWNTEAFF.